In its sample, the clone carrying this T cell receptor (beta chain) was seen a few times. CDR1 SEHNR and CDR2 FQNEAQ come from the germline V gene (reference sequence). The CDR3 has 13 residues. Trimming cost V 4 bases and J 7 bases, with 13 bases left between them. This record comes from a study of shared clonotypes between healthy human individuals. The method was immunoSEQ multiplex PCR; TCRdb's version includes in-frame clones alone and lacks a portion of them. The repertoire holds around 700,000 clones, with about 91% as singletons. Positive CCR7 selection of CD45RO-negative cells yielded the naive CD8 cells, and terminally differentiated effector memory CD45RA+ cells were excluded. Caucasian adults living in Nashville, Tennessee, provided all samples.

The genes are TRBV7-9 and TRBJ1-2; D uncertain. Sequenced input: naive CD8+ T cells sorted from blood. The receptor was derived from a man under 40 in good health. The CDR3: CASSSSWEVGYTF. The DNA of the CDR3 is TGTGCCAGCAGCTCGTCGTGGGAGGTTGGCTACACCTTC.